This TCR beta chain was identified in a study of shared clonotypes between healthy human individuals. The study's findings and limits: Some naive CD4 clonotypes, 4% to 6%, turned up in common across a few donors.

At a deep level, the assay was run. Assay used: immunoSEQ multiplex PCR; TCRdb lists only in-frame clones, some missing. The sample contains around 300,000 clones, about nine tenths of which appear only once. As concerns this clone: Its antigen is currently unknown.

Germline CDR1 is SGHAT and CDR2 is FQNNGV. The V end was cut by 3 bases, the J end by 4 bases, with 9 bases between. This CDR3 has 13 amino acids. The genes are TRBV11-2 and TRBJ1-1; D remains ambiguous. The sequence came from a man younger than 35 in good health. The material sequenced was memory CD8+ T cells sorted from blood. This sample's subset: CD45RO+ cells pooled with CCR7-negative TemRA cells. The CDR3 DNA reads TGTGCCAGCAGCTTTGCCTCGGGCACTGAAGCTTTCTTT. Protein product: CASSFASGTEAFF.